A selection of T cell receptor beta chains follows, all from one sample in a study of blood T cell repertoires in COVID-19. Sequencing used immunoSEQ multiplex PCR; TCRdb keeps in-frame clones, though not all of them. Found here are 300,000 to 400,000 clones, roughly 90% of them singletons; the top ten hold 3.9%. Material: PBMCs or T cells enriched from blood (not recorded which). These receptors were collected from a woman between 25 and 40 years old who had been exposed to COVID-19. The CDR3 runs from the conserved cysteine through the conserved F or W. The order of the fields is J gene, V gene, clone size, D gene, CDR3 length, CDR3 DNA, CDR3 protein. D genes are given only for firm matches. Some rows mark clone size as missing; the rest say once, few, many or name a class of expanded clone.

TRBJ1-4	TRBV19	.	TRBD1	15	TGTGCCAGTAGTACGACAGGGGCAACTAATGAAAAACTGTTTTTT	CASSTTGATNEKLFF
TRBJ1-2	TRBV9	.	.	13	TGTGCCAGCAGCGAGACAGATAACTATGGCTACACCTTC	CASSETDNYGYTF
TRBJ1-1	TRBV7-6	.	.	14	TGTGCCAGCAGCGCTAGGGAGGGGAACACTGAAGCTTTCTTT	CASSAREGNTEAFF
TRBJ1-5	TRBV11-2	.	.	13	TGTGCCAGCAGCACAGACATAGATCAGCCCCAGCATTTT	CASSTDIDQPQHF
TRBJ1-2	TRBV4-1	.	TRBD1	15	TGCGCCAGCAGAAGACAGGGATCCACCAACTATGGCTACACCTTC	CASRRQGSTNYGYTF
TRBJ1-2	TRBV4-1	few	TRBD1	17	TGCGCCAGCAGCCAAGGTCTAAGAGACAGGGGATATCATGGCTACACCTTC	CASSQGLRDRGYHGYTF
TRBJ2-1	TRBV5-4	.	.	17	TGTGCCAGCAGCTTGGACACTCGGAGGGTCTCCTACAATGAGCAGTTCTTC	CASSLDTRRVSYNEQFF
TRBJ1-5	TRBV5-1	.	.	16	TGCGCCAGCAGCTTGGAGCGGGCAGATGGGGATCAGCCCCAGCATTTT	CASSLERADGDQPQHF
TRBJ1-1	TRBV7-9	.	.	14	TGTGCCAGCAGCCCTCAGGGATATATGGCTGAAGCTTTCTTT	CASSPQGYMAEAFF
TRBJ2-7	TRBV18	.	TRBD2	20	TGTGCCAGCTCACGAACTCTTGGACTAGCGGGGGATTCCAATTCCTACGAGCAGTACTTC	CASSRTLGLAGDSNSYEQYF
TRBJ1-5	TRBV2	.	.	16	TGTGCCAGCCTGGGAGGGGGGGCTGGAAGCAATCAGCCCCAGCATTTT	CASLGGGAGSNQPQHF
TRBJ2-7	TRBV12-3/TRBV12-4	.	.	12	TGTGCCAGCAGCTTGACAGGATACGAGCAGTACTTC	CASSLTGYEQYF
TRBJ1-2	TRBV19	.	.	14	TGTGCCAGTAGTATTCGACAGCCCTACCGAGGCTACACCTTC	CASSIRQPYRGYTF
TRBJ1-6	TRBV4-2	.	.	14	TGTGCCAGCAGCCAACAGGGGCTCAATTCACCCCTCCACTTT	CASSQQGLNSPLHF
TRBJ1-6	TRBV7-3	.	.	15	TGTGCCAGCAGCTTAACTGGGCGGGCTCGGTCACCCCTCCACTTT	CASSLTGRARSPLHF
TRBJ2-3	TRBV7-9	.	TRBD2	16	TGTGCCAGCAGCTTAAATGGCGGGGGGAGCACAGATACGCAGTATTTT	CASSLNGGGSTDTQYF
TRBJ2-2	TRBV19	.	TRBD1	15	TGTGCCAGTAGTTCGGACAGGACGAACACCGGGGAGCTGTTTTTT	CASSSDRTNTGELFF
TRBJ1-1	TRBV19	.	TRBD1	14	TGTGCCACCATGGACAGGGGCATGAACACTGAAGCTTTCTTT	CATMDRGMNTEAFF
TRBJ1-4	TRBV7-9	once	.	13	TGTGCCAGCAGCTTATCGGGGAATGAAAAACTGTTTTTT	CASSLSGNEKLFF
TRBJ1-5	TRBV5-1	.	.	14	TGCGCCAGCAGCTTGGAAGGGAGAGGTCAGCCCCAGCATTTT	CASSLEGRGQPQHF
TRBJ1-1	TRBV5-8	.	.	11	TGTGCCACAAGACAGGTGACTGAAGCTTTCTTT	CATRQVTEAFF
TRBJ1-2	TRBV4-3	.	.	15	TGCGCCAGCAGCCAAGCTTGGGGCAGCGACTATGGCTACACCTTC	CASSQAWGSDYGYTF
TRBJ2-1	TRBV7-9	.	.	15	TGTGCCAGCAGCCCACGGAAGGGGGTCTACAATGAGCAGTTCTTC	CASSPRKGVYNEQFF
TRBJ1-1	TRBV5-1	.	TRBD1	13	TGCGCCAGCAGGACAGGGCCGAACACTGAAGCTTTCTTT	CASRTGPNTEAFF
TRBJ1-5	TRBV19	.	.	15	TGTGCCAGTACTATGAGCTTTTATAGCAATCAGCCCCAGCATTTT	CASTMSFYSNQPQHF
TRBJ1-6	TRBV5-1	.	.	15	TGCGCCAGCAGCTTGGACAGCCAGTATAATTCACCCCTCCACTTT	CASSLDSQYNSPLHF
TRBJ1-3	TRBV4-2	.	.	15	TGTGCCAGCAGCCAAGCGGTCGTCTCTGGAAACACCATATATTTT	CASSQAVVSGNTIYF
TRBJ2-7	TRBV13	.	.	17	TGTGCCAGCAGCTTAGGGGGAAAGACAGGTAGCTCCTACGAGCAGTACTTC	CASSLGGKTGSSYEQYF
TRBJ1-6	TRBV6-1	.	TRBD1	19	TGTGCCAGCAGTGAAAGCCCTAGGGGGACAGGGACCTATAATTCACCCCTCCACTTT	CASSESPRGTGTYNSPLHF
TRBJ2-2	TRBV2	once	.	15	TGTGCCAGCGAGGCGGGGGCCGTGCTAGGCGGGGAGCTGTTTTTT	CASEAGAVLGGELFF
TRBJ2-7	TRBV5-4	.	.	14	TGTGCCAGCAGCTTGGAAGGGGATTCCTACGAGCAGTACTTC	CASSLEGDSYEQYF
TRBJ1-1	TRBV25-1	once	.	13	TGTGCCAGCAGTGAATACCGGGTCGAGGAAGCTTTCTTT	CASSEYRVEEAFF
TRBJ1-5	TRBV20-1	.	TRBD1	14	TGCAGTGCTAGTCGACAGGGTAGTAATCAGCCCCAGCATTTT	CSASRQGSNQPQHF
TRBJ1-1	TRBV27	.	TRBD1	17	TGTGCCAGCAGTTTAACTATTATGAGGGGGCAAGAGACTGAAGCTTTCTTT	CASSLTIMRGQETEAFF
TRBJ1-1	TRBV6-5	.	.	15	TGTGCCAGCAGTAACGGACATTTAATGAACACTGAAGCTTTCTTT	CASSNGHLMNTEAFF
TRBJ1-3	TRBV23-1	.	.	10	TGCGCCAGCGGCGGAAACACCATATATTTT	CASGGNTIYF
TRBJ1-2	TRBV2	.	TRBD1	16	TGTGCCAGCAGGGCTCAAGGGACAGGCGACGGCTATGGCTACACCTTC	CASRAQGTGDGYGYTF
TRBJ1-4	TRBV5-1	.	TRBD1	15	TGCGCCAGCAGCTTCGACAGGGGCAGCGGTGAAAAACTGTTTTTT	CASSFDRGSGEKLFF
TRBJ1-1	TRBV7-9	.	.	13	TGTGCCAGCAGCCACAGGGACCCCACTGAAGCTTTCTTT	CASSHRDPTEAFF
TRBJ2-1	TRBV6-2/TRBV6-3	few	.	14	TGTGCCAGCAGTCGACTAGATGGAGGCAATGAGCAGTTCTTC	CASSRLDGGNEQFF
TRBJ1-3	TRBV6-5	.	.	13	TGTGCCAGCAGTTCCTCGCAGAGAAACACCATATATTTT	CASSSSQRNTIYF
TRBJ2-4	TRBV5-1	.	TRBD1	15	TGCGCCAGCAGCCCAGGACAGGGCGATGGACGTTTTCGGTACTTC	CASSPGQGDGRFRYF